A selection of T cell receptor beta chains follows, all from one sample in a study of PD-L1 blockade in urothelial cancer. This table comes from immunoSEQ multiplex PCR, and its TCRdb copy is limited to in-frame clones, with some not included. Of roughly 56,000 clones listed, almost 85% are singletons. The sequences come from PBMCs, collected around atezolizumab (anti-PD-L1) treatment. The receptors stem from a man aged 65 to 85 with urothelial cancer. The CDR3 runs from the conserved cysteine through the conserved F or W. D genes are given only for firm matches. Clone size is stated in some rows and not others, as once, few, many or a class when expanded.

TRBV7-9	NA	TRBJ1-1	TRBD1	TGTGCCAGCAGCTTAGTAGGACAGGTGAACACTGAAGCTTTCTTT	CASSLVGQVNTEAFF
TRBV5-1	NA	TRBJ2-1	TRBD1	TGCGCCAGCAGCTACGGACAGGGAGGCGATGAGCAGTTCTTC	CASSYGQGGDEQFF
TRBV18	few	TRBJ2-7	TRBD2	TGTGCCAGCTCACCCGGACTAGCGACGACCTACGAGCAGTACTTC	CASSPGLATTYEQYF
TRBV14	NA	TRBJ2-1	NA	TGTGCCAGCAGCCAGATTACCGGGATCCAAGACAAGCAGTTCTTC	CASSQITGIQDKQFF
TRBV7-2	NA	TRBJ2-5	TRBD2	TGTGCCAGCAGCCCGGGACTAGGGGTGGGAGAGACCCAGTACTTC	CASSPGLGVGETQYF
TRBV19	NA	TRBJ1-4	NA	TGTGCCAGTAGTCCGGACAGTGCAACTAATGAAAAACTGTTTTTT	CASSPDSATNEKLFF
TRBV18	NA	TRBJ2-3	TRBD2	TGTGCCAGCTCACCACTAAAAGCGGGAGGGCCGACAGATACGCAGTATTTT	CASSPLKAGGPTDTQYF
TRBV30	NA	TRBJ2-5	NA	TGTGCCTGGAGTTCTAGCGTAATAGAGACCCAGTACTTC	CAWSSSVIETQYF
TRBV30	NA	TRBJ2-3	NA	TGTGCCTGGAGAGCGGCCAACACAGATACGCAGTATTTT	CAWRAANTDTQYF
TRBV19	NA	TRBJ1-4	TRBD1	TGTGCCAGTAGTATATACAGGGGCCTGAGGGAAAAACTGTTTTTT	CASSIYRGLREKLFF
TRBV29-1	once	TRBJ2-1	TRBD2	TGCAGCGTTGAGGGTAGCGGGAGAACGAATGAGCAGTTCTTC	CSVEGSGRTNEQFF
TRBV4-2	NA	TRBJ2-3	TRBD2	TGTGCCAGCAGCCAAGAGCTAGCGGGCACAGATACGCAGTATTTT	CASSQELAGTDTQYF
TRBV5-1	NA	TRBJ2-3	TRBD1	TGCGCCAGCAGCAAAACAGGGGTTGGCACAGATACGCAGTATTTT	CASSKTGVGTDTQYF
TRBV6-6	NA	TRBJ2-1	NA	TGTGCCAGCAGTTACCCCCGAGGCCCCTACAATGAGCAGTTCTTC	CASSYPRGPYNEQFF
TRBV5-4	NA	TRBJ1-2	TRBD1	TGTGCCAGCAGCTTAGGACAGGGATGGCAGGCTGGCTACACCTTC	CASSLGQGWQAGYTF
TRBV28	NA	TRBJ2-3	TRBD2	TGTGCCAGCACCCCACTTGGGGCGGGAGAATCAGATACGCAGTATTTT	CASTPLGAGESDTQYF
TRBV5-4	NA	TRBJ2-1	NA	TGTGCCAGCAGCTTGGACGGGGGTAACTACAATGAGCAGTTCTTC	CASSLDGGNYNEQFF
TRBV7-2	NA	TRBJ2-7	TRBD1	TGTGCCAGCAGCATAAACAGGGGCGAGCAGTACTTC	CASSINRGEQYF
TRBV7-6	NA	TRBJ2-3	TRBD2	TGTGCCAGCCGTGGGACTAGCGGGAAAACAGATACGCAGTATTTT	CASRGTSGKTDTQYF
TRBV7-9	NA	TRBJ2-5	NA	TGTGCCAGCAGCCCCGGGGGGCTGCAAGAGACCCAGTACTTC	CASSPGGLQETQYF
TRBV19	NA	TRBJ1-3	TRBD1	TGTGCCAGTAGTCTGGGGACAGGGTCTGGAAACACCATATATTTT	CASSLGTGSGNTIYF
TRBV25-1	few	TRBJ2-2	NA	TGTGCCAGCAGTGAACTAGCGACCGGGGAGCTGTTTTTT	CASSELATGELFF
TRBV6-6	NA	TRBJ2-3	TRBD2	TGTGCCAGCATGGGGGGGAGTGAGGGATTGGATACGCAGTATTTT	CASMGGSEGLDTQYF
TRBV4-1	NA	TRBJ2-2	NA	TGCGCCAGCAGCCACCCTGCGGCGGGTAGCACCGGGGAGCTGTTTTTT	CASSHPAAGSTGELFF
TRBV5-4	NA	TRBJ1-3	NA	TGTGCCAGCAGCTTGATCTCGGGCTCTGGAAACACCATATATTTT	CASSLISGSGNTIYF
TRBV6-1	NA	TRBJ2-3	NA	TGTGCCAGCAGTGAAGCCGGACTCACAGATACGCAGTATTTT	CASSEAGLTDTQYF
TRBV10-3	NA	TRBJ2-3	TRBD2	TGTGCCATCAATACTGGGACTAGCGGGACAAGCACAGATACGCAGTATTTT	CAINTGTSGTSTDTQYF
TRBV25-1	NA	TRBJ2-1	NA	TGTGCCAGCAGCCCACAGGGCTCCTACAATGAGCAGTTCTTC	CASSPQGSYNEQFF
TRBV2	NA	TRBJ2-1	TRBD2	TGTGCCAGCAGTGAAGGCCCGGGACTAGGGGTCAATGAGCAGTTCTTC	CASSEGPGLGVNEQFF
TRBV6-5	NA	TRBJ2-1	TRBD1	TGTGCCAGCAGCGGGACAGCCCGAGATGAGCAGTTCTTC	CASSGTARDEQFF
TRBV19	NA	TRBJ1-2	TRBD1	TGTGCCATTTGGGGGGACAGGGGTTTTCGTGGGTGGAACTATGGCTACACCTTC	CAIWGDRGFRGWNYGYTF
TRBV5-3	NA	TRBJ2-1	TRBD1	TGTGCCAGAAGCTTGACAGGGGATACAAACAATGAGCAGTTCTTC	CARSLTGDTNNEQFF
TRBV2	once	TRBJ1-5	NA	TGTGCCAGCTCAGCAGGGGTACGCCAGCCCCAGCATTTT	CASSAGVRQPQHF
TRBV6-6	NA	TRBJ1-1	NA	TGTGCCAGCACCCGAGCTCTCACTGAAGCTTTCTTT	CASTRALTEAFF
TRBV6-4	NA	TRBJ2-1	NA	TGTGCCAGCAGTGACCACGGAGGAGGCAATGAGCAGTTCTTC	CASSDHGGGNEQFF
TRBV11-2	NA	TRBJ2-3	TRBD2	TGTGCCAGCAGCCCCATCAGGCGACTAGCGGGAGTCCCGTATTTT	CASSPIRRLAGVPYF
TRBV6-6	NA	TRBJ1-2	NA	TGTGCCAGCAGTTACTCTGCCAGGGAGGCCTATGGCTACACCTTC	CASSYSAREAYGYTF
TRBV5-4	once	TRBJ1-4	NA	TGTGCCAGCAGCTTGGCGGGGGGAACGAATGAAAAACTGTTTTTT	CASSLAGGTNEKLFF
TRBV4-1	NA	TRBJ2-3	NA	TGCGCCAGCAGCCCGTGGGGCCGCACAGATACGCAGTATTTT	CASSPWGRTDTQYF
TRBV28	NA	TRBJ1-4	NA	TGTGCCAGCAGCCTGGGGACACCGGGAGGGGAAAAACTGTTTTTT	CASSLGTPGGEKLFF
TRBV18	NA	TRBJ2-3	NA	TGTGCCAGCTCACCGGTGACTAACACAGATACGCAGTATTTT	CASSPVTNTDTQYF